This TCR beta chain was identified in a study of blood T cell repertoires in COVID-19. Authors' data handling: Quantification of nucleated cells was approximated via reference gene primer amplification. Sequenced by immunoSEQ multiplex PCR; TCRdb stores in-frame clones only, minus some. The DNA was the basis for D and trimming; V, J and clone size are from that table. The table lists about 98,000 clones, around 84% of them singletons. The TCR comes from a human donor in a cohort sampled during active COVID-19. The sample was peripheral blood.

The CDR3 coding sequence is TGTGCCACCAGCGGTACAGGGTCACGTCAGCCCCAGCATTTT. Translating gives CATSGTGSRQPQHF. The chain joins TRBV15 to TRBJ1-5; possibly TRBD1 for D (6 bases). This CDR3 contains 14 residues. Trimming removed 5 bases from V and 6 bases from J, with 14 bases in between. Germline CDR1 LNHNV, CDR2 YYDKDF (reference sequence).